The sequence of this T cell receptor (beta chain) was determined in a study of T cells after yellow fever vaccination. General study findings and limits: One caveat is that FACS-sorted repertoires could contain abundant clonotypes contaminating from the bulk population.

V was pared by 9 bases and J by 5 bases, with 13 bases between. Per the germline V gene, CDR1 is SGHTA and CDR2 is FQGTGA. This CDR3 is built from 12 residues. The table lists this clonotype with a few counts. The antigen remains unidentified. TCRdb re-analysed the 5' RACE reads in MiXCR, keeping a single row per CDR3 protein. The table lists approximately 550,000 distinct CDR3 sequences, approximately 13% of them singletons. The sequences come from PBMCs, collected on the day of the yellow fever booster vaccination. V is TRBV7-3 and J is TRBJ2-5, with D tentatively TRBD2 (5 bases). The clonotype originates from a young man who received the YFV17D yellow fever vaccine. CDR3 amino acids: CARAADSETQYF. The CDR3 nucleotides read TGTGCCAGGGCAGCGGATTCGGAGACCCAGTACTTC. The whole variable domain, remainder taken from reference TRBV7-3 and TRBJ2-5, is GAGVSQTPSNKVTEKGKYVELRCDPISGHTALYWYRQSLGQGPEFLIYFQGTGAADDSGLPNDRFFAVRPEGSVSTLKIQRTERGDSAVYLCARAADSETQYFGPGTRLLVL.